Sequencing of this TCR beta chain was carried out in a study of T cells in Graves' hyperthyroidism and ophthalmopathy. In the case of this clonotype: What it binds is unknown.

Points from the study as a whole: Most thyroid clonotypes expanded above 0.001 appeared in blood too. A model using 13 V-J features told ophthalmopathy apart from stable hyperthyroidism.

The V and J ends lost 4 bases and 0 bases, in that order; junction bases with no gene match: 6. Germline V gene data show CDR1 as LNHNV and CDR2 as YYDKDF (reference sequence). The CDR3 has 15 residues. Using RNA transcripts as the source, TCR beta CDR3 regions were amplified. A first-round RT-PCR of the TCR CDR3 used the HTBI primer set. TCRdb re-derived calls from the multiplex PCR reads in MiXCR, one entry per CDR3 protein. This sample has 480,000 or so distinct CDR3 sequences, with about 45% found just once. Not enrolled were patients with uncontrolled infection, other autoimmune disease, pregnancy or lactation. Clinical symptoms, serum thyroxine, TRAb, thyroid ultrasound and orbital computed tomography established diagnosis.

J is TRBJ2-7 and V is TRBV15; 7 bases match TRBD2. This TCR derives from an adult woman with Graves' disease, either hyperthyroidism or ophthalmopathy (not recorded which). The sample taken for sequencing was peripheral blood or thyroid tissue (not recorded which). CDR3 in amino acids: CATSTGTTDSYEQYF. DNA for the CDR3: TGTGCCACCAGCACCGGGACTACCGACTCCTACGAGCAGTACTTC.